Each of the 7 T cell receptor beta chains below was sequenced from the same sample in a study of PD-L1 blockade in urothelial cancer. The sample's time point: pretreatment peripheral blood. Data came from immunoSEQ multiplex PCR; TCRdb stores just in-frame clones and leaves some out. The sample has approximately 94,000 clones; around 86% are singletons. Sequenced here: PBMCs, sampled around atezolizumab (anti-PD-L1) treatment. These receptor sequences come from a man aged 55 to 70 with urothelial cancer.

The V gene is TRBV5-1, the J gene TRBJ2-5, with D perhaps TRBD1 (6 bases). The CDR3 contains 14 residues. Looked up from germline, CDR1 is SGHRS and CDR2 is YFSETQ. V was cut by 1 base and J by 2 bases, with 9 bases left in between. The CDR3 coding sequence is TGCGCCAGCAGCTTGCCCGGACAGCAAGAGACCCAGTACTTC. This gives the protein CASSLPGQQETQYF. The full variable domain, rest sourced from reference TRBV5-1 and TRBJ2-5, is KAGVTQTPRYLIKTRGQQVTLSCSPISGHRSVSWYQQTPGQGLQFLFEYFSETQRNKGNFPGRFSGRQFSNSRSEMNVSTLELGDSALYLCASSLPGQQETQYFGPGTRLLVL.

The chain carries TRBV15 and TRBJ2-7, with 12 bases aligning to TRBD2. Germline CDR1 is LNHNV and CDR2 is YYDKDF (reference sequence). Unmatched junction bases numbered 15, after V lost 5 bases and J lost 1 base. The CDR3 totals 19 residues. The chain's CDR3 is CATSRRYFTSGGSSYEQYF. DNA of the CDR3: TGTGCCACCAGCCGCCGTTATTTCACTAGCGGGGGGTCTTCCTACGAGCAGTACTTC.

The chain recombines TRBV7-3 with TRBJ2-1; maybe TRBD2 (6 bases). V was trimmed by 5 bases and J by 7 bases, leaving 15 bases between them. This CDR3 is built from 14 residues. Germline V gene lookup returns CDR1 SGHTA and CDR2 FQGTGA. CDR3 loop: CASSLEGKGNEQFF. The CDR3 DNA reads TGTGCCAGCAGCCTGGAGGGAAAGGGAAATGAGCAGTTCTTC. The full variable domain, in which reference TRBV7-3 and TRBJ2-1 provide the parts outside the CDR3, is GAGVSQTPSNKVTEKGKYVELRCDPISGHTALYWYRQSLGQGPEFLIYFQGTGAADDSGLPNDRFFAVRPEGSVSTLKIQRTERGDSAVYLCASSLEGKGNEQFFGPGTRLTVL.

V and J are TRBV5-1 and TRBJ2-7, with 9 bases aligning to TRBD1. After removal of 3 bases from V and 6 bases from J, the junction contained 7 bases not matched to a gene. The CDR3 has 14 amino acids. Per the germline V gene, CDR1 is SGHRS and CDR2 is YFSETQ. DNA of the CDR3: TGCGCCAGCAGCTCTACAGGGGGCTCGGGCGAGCAGTACTTC. Its translation: CASSSTGGSGEQYF.

V usage is TRBV7-9 and J usage is TRBJ1-5; 10 bases align to TRBD1. The CDR3 loop spans 14 amino acids. The J segment lost 7 bases and the V segment lost 3 bases, leaving 3 bases of the junction unmatched. CDR1 is SEHNR and CDR2 is FQNEAQ in the germline V gene (reference sequence). For the CDR3, the DNA is TGTGCCAGCAGCTTTGGGACAGGGGACCAGCCCCAGCATTTT. Its protein product is CASSFGTGDQPQHF.

V gene TRBV18 combines with J gene TRBJ2-1, with 8 bases that match TRBD2. The germline V gene has CDR1 KGHSH and CDR2 LQKENI. J was trimmed by 0 bases and V by 3 bases; bases with no gene match: 7. The CDR3 totals 17 residues. This CDR3 reads CASSPNIAGSSYNEQFF. The DNA for the CDR3 is TGTGCCAGCTCACCCAATATAGCGGGGAGCTCCTACAATGAGCAGTTCTTC.

The rearrangement joins TRBV4-2 to TRBJ1-1; the match to TRBD1 covers 12 bases. Germline CDR1 is LGHNA and CDR2 is YNFKEQ. This CDR3 comprises 18 residues. The J segment lost 3 bases and the V segment lost 3 bases, leaving 11 bases of the junction unmatched. The CDR3 loop reads CASSHAGTGGHGDTEAFF. The CDR3 DNA reads TGTGCCAGCAGCCACGCCGGGACAGGGGGCCATGGGGACACTGAAGCTTTCTTT.